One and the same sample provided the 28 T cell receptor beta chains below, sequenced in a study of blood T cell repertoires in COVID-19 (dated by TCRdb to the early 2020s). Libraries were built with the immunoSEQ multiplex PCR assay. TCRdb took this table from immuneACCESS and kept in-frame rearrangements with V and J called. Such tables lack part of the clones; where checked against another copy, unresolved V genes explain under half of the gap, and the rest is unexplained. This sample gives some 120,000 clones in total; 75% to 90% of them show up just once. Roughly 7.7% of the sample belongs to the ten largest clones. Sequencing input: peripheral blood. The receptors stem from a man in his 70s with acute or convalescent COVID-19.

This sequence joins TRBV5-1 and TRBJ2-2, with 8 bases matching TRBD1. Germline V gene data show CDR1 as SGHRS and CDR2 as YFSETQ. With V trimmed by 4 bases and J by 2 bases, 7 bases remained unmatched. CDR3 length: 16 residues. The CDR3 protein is CASSPDGQGNTGELFF. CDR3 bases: TGCGCCAGCAGCCCGGACGGACAGGGCAACACCGGGGAGCTGTTTTTT.

The CDR3 bases are TGTGCCAGCAGCTTGGACAGCTATGGCTACACCTTC. It translates to CASSLDSYGYTF. This rearrangement joins TRBV5-4 to TRBJ1-2; the D is unclear. Germline V CDR1 and CDR2: SGHNT, YYREEE (reference sequence). The CDR3 runs to 12 residues. Trimming left V 0 bases short and J 4 bases short, with 4 bases between.

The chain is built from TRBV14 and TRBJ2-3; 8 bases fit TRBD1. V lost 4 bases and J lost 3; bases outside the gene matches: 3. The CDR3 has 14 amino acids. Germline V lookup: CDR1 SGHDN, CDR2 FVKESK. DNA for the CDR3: TGTGCCAGCAGCCGGACAGGGAAGACAGATACGCAGTATTTT. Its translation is CASSRTGKTDTQYF.

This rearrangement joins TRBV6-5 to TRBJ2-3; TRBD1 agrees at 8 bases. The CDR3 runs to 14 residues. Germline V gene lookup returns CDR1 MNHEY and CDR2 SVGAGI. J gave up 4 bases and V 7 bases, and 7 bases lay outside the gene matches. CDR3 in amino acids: CASTSLQGADTQYF. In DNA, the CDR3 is TGTGCCAGCACCTCATTACAGGGGGCAGATACGCAGTATTTT.

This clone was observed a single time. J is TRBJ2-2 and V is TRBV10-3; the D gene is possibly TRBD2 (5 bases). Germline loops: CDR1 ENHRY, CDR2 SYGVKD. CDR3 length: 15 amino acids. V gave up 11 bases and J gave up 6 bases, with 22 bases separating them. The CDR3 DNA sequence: TGTGCCTCCAGACCCTTCGGGAAAATCGCCGGGGAGCTGTTTTTT. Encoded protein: CASRPFGKIAGELFF.

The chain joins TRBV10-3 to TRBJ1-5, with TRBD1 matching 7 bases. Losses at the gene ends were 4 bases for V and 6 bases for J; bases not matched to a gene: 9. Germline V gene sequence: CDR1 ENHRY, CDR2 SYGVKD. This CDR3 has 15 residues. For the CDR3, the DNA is TGTGCCATCAGTGGGGAACAGGGGTCCGGTCAGCCCCAGCATTTT. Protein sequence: CAISGEQGSGQPQHF.

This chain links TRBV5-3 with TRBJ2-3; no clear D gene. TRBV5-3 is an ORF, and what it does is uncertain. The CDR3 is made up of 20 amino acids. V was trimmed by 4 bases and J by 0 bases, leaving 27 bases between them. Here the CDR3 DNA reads TGTGCCAGAAGCATACTGCGGAAGTCGGTTATTCCAAAAAGCACAGATACGCAGTATTTT. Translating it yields CARSILRKSVIPKSTDTQYF.

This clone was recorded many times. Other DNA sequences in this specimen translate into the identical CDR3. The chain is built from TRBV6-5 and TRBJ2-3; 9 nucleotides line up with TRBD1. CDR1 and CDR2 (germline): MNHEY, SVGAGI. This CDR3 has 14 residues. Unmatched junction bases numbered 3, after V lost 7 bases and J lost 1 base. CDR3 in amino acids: CASIRDRGTDTQYF. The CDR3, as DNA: TGTGCCAGCATACGGGACAGGGGCACAGATACGCAGTATTTT.

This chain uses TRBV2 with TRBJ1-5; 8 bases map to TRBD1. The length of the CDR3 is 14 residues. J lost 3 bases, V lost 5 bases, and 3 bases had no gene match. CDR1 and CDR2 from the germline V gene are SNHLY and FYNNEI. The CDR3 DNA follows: TGTGCCAGCAGTAACAGGGGGATCAATCAGCCCCAGCATTTT. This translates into CASSNRGINQPQHF.

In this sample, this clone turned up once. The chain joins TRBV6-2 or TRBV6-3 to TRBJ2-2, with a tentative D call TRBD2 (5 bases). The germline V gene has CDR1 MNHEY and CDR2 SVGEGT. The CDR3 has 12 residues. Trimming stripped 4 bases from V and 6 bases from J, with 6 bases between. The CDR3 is CASSWGAGELFF. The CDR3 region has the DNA TGTGCCAGCAGTTGGGGAGCCGGGGAGCTGTTTTTT.

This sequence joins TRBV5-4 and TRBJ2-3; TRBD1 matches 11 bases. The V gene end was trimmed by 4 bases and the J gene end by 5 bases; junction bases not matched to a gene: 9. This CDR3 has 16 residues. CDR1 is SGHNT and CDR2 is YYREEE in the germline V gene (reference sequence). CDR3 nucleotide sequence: TGTGCCAGCAGCCACGCCGGGACAGGGGGAATAGATACGCAGTATTTT. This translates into CASSHAGTGGIDTQYF.

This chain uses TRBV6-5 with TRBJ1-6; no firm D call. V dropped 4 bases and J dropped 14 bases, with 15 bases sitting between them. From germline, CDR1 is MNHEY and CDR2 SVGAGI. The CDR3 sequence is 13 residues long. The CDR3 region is CASSLMNRVSLHF. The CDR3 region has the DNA TGTGCCAGCAGTTTGATGAACCGCGTGTCCCTCCACTTT.

The CDR3 DNA reads TGTGCCAGCAGTGAAGCAATAGGAGGGGTACACTCACCCCTCCACTTT. Protein: CASSEAIGGVHSPLHF. The chain recombines TRBV6-1 with TRBJ1-6; D is perhaps TRBD1 (5 bases). The CDR3 covers 16 residues. Per the germline V gene, CDR1 is MNHNS and CDR2 is SASEGT. V was shortened by 0 bases and J by 10 bases, with 16 bases between the two germline ends.

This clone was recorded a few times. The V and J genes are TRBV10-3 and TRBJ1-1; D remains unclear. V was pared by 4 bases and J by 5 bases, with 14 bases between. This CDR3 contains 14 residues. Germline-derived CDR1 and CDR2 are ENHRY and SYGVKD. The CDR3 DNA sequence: TGTGCCATCAGTGTCGCTACGGGTCCAACTGAAGCTTTCTTT. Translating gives CAISVATGPTEAFF.

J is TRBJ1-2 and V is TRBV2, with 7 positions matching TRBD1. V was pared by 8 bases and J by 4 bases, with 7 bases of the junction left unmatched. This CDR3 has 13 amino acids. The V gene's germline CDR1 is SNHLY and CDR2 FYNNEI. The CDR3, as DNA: TGTGCCAGCGCGATCGACAGGGCCTATGGCTACACCTTC. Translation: CASAIDRAYGYTF.

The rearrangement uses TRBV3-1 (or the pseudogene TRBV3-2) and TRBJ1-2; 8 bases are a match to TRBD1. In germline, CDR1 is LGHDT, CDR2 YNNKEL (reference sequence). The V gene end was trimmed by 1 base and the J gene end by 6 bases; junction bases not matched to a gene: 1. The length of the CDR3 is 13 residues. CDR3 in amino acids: CASSQGTGNGYTF. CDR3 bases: TGTGCCAGCAGCCAAGGGACAGGGAATGGCTACACCTTC.

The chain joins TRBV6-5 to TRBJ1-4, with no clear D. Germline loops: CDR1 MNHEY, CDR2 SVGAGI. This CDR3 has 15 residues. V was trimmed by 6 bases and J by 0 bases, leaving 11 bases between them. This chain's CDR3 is CASSPVAATNEKLFF. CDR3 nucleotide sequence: TGTGCCAGCAGCCCCGTGGCTGCAACTAATGAAAAACTGTTTTTT.

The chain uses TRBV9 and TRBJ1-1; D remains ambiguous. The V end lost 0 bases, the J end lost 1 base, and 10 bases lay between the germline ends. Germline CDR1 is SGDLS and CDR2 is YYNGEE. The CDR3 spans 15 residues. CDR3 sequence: CASSVGGLGNTEAFF. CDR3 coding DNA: TGTGCCAGCAGCGTAGGCGGACTTGGGAACACTGAAGCTTTCTTT. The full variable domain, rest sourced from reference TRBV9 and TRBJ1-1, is DSGVTQTPKHLITATGQRVTLRCSPRSGDLSVYWYQQSLDQGLQFLIQYYNGEERAKGNILERFSAQQFPDLHSELNLSSLELGDSALYFCASSVGGLGNTEAFFGQGTRLTVV.

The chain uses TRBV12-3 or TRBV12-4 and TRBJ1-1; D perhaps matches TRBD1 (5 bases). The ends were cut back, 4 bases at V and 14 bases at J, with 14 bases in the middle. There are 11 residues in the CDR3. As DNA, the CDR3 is TGTGCCAGCAGTTCCGACAGACTCTCCTTCTTT. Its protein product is CASSSDRLSFF.

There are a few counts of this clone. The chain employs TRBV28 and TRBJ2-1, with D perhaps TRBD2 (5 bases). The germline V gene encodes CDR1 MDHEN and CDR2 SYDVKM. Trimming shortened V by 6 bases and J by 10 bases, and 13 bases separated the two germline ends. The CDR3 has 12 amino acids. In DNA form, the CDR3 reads TGTGCCAGCAGGTGGGCCAGGAGGGAGCAGTTCTTC. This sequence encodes CASRWARREQFF.

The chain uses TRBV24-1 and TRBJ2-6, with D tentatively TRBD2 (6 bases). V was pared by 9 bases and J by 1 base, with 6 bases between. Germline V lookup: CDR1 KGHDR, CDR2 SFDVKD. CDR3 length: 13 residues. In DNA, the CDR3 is TGTGCCACCGGACTATCTGGGGCCAACGTCCTGACTTTC. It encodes CATGLSGANVLTF.

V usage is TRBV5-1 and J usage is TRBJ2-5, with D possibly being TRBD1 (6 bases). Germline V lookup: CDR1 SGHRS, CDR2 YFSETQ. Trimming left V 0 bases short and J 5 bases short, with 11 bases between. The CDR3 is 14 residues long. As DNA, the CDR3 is TGCGCCAGCAGCTTGGACAGGGTCAGGGAGACCCAGTACTTC. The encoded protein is CASSLDRVRETQYF.

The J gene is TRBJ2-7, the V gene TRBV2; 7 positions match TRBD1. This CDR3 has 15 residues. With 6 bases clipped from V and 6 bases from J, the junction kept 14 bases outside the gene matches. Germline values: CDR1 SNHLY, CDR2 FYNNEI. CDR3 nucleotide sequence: TGTGCCAGCAGGAAGCCGACAGGGTCCGCCGGCGAGCAGTACTTC. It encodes CASRKPTGSAGEQYF.

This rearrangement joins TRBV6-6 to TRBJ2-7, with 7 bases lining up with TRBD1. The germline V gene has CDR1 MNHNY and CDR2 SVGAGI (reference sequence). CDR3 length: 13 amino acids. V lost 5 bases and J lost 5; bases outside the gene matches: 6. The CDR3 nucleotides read TGTGCCAGCAGTACAGGGGCTTCCGACGAGCAGTACTTC. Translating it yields CASSTGASDEQYF.

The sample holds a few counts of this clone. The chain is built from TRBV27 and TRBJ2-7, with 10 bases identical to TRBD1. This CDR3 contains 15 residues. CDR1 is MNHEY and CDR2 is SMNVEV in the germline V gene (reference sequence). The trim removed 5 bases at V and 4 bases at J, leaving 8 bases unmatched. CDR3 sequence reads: CASSPGQGGLYEQYF. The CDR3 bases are TGTGCCAGCAGTCCAGGACAGGGGGGCCTTTACGAGCAGTACTTC.

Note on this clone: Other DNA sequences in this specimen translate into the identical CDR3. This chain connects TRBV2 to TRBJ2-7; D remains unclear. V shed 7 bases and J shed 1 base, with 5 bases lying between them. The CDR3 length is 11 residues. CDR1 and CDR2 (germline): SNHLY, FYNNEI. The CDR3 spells CASTQSYEQYF. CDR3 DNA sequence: TGTGCCAGCACCCAATCCTACGAGCAGTACTTC.

The CDR3 is CASSFGQGKGANVLTF. The CDR3 region has the DNA TGTGCCAGCTCCTTTGGACAGGGGAAAGGGGCCAACGTCCTGACTTTC. The genes are TRBV18 and TRBJ2-6, with 9 nucleotides matching TRBD1. Losses at the gene ends were 6 bases for V and 4 bases for J; bases not matched to a gene: 7. The germline gives CDR1 KGHSH, CDR2 LQKENI. CDR3 length: 16 amino acids.

The CDR3 spells CASSSGGYTEAFF. DNA for the CDR3: TGTGCCAGTAGTTCCGGGGGATACACTGAAGCTTTCTTT. This rearrangement joins TRBV19 to TRBJ1-1; D possibly corresponds to TRBD1 (5 bases). The germline V and J ends were trimmed by 5 bases and 3 bases, with 10 bases remaining between them. The germline V gene encodes CDR1 LNHDA and CDR2 SQIVND (reference sequence). This CDR3 is 13 amino acids long. Full variable domain (outside the CDR3, taken from reference TRBV19 and TRBJ1-1): DGGITQSPKYLFRKEGQNVTLSCEQNLNHDAMYWYRQDPGQGLRLIYYSQIVNDFQKGDIAEGYSVSREKKESFPLTVTSAQKNPTAFYLCASSSGGYTEAFFGQGTRLTVV.